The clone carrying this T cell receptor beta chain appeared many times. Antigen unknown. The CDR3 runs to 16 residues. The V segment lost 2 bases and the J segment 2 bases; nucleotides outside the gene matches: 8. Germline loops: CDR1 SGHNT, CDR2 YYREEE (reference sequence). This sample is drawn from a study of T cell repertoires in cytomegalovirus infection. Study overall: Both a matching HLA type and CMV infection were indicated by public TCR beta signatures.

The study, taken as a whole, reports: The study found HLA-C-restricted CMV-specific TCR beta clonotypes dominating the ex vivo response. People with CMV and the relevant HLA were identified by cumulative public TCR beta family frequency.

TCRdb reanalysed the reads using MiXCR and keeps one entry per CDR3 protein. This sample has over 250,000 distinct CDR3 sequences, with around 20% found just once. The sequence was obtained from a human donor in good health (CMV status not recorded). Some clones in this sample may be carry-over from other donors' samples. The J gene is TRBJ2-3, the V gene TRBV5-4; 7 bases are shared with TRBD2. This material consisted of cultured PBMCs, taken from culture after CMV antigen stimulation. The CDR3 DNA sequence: TGTGCCAGCAGCTTTAAAGCGGGACTTGCCACAGATACGCAGTATTTT. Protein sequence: CASSFKAGLATDTQYF.